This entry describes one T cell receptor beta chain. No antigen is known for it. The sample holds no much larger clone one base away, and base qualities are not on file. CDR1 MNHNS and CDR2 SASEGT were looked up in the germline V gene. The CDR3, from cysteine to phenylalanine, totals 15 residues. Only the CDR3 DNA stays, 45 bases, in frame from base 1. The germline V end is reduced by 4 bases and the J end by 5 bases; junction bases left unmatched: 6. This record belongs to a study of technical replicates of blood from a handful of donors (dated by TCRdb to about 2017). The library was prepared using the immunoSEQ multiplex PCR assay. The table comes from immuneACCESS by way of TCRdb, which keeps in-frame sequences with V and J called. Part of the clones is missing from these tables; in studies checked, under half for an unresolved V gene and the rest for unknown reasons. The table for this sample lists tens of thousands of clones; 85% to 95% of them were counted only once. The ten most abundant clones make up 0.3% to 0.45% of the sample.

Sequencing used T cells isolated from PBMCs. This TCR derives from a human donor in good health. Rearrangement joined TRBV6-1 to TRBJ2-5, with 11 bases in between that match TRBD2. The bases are TGTGCCAGCAGTGCTCTAGCGGGGGGATTGGAGACCCAGTACTTC. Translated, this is CASSALAGGLETQYF.